Detailed here is one TCR beta chain. Antigen: not known. This record belongs to a study of T cells in localized non-small cell lung cancer. Study-wide findings and caveats: Uninvolved adjacent lung showed peak T cell clonality, exceeding tumor. Appearances in adjacent lung were noted for a median 57 of the top 100 tumor clones.

Clones were sequenced by immunoSEQ multiplex PCR, and TCRdb holds only the in-frame ones, with some missing. This sample has about 1,900 clones, with approximately 20% found just once. Losses at the gene ends were 4 bases for V and 3 bases for J; bases not matched to a gene: 5. The CDR3 length is 14 residues. Germline lookup yields CDR1 SGDLS and CDR2 YYNGEE. The chain uses TRBV9 and TRBJ2-3; TRBD1 matches 7 bases. The sample here was lung tumor tissue, taken before any cancer treatment. The receptor's source is a woman aged 35 to 70 with stage I lung adenocarcinoma. DNA of the CDR3: TGTGCCAGCAGCTCACAGGGGCATACAGATACGCAGTATTTT. Its translation is CASSSQGHTDTQYF.